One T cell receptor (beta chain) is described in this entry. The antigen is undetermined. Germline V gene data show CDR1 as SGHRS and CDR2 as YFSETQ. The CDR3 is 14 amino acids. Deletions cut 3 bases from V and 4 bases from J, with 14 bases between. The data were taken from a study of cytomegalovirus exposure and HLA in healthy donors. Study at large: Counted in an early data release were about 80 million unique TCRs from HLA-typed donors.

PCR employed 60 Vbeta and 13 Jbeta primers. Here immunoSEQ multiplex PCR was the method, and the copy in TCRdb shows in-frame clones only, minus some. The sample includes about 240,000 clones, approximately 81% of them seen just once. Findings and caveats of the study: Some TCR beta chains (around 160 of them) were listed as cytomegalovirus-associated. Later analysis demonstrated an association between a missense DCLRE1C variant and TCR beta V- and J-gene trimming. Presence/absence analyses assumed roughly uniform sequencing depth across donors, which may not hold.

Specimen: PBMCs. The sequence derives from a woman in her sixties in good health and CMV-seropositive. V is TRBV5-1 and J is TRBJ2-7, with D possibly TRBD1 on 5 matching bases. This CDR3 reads CASSSTAFPYEQYF. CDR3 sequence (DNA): TGCGCCAGCAGCTCGACAGCCTTCCCATACGAGCAGTACTTC.